The 28 T cell receptor beta chains given below trace back to one sample, sequenced in a study of CD8+CD57+ T cells in acquired aplastic anemia. Genomic DNA constituted the template upon which TCR beta VDJ and CDR3 profiling was performed. TCRdb reprocessed the reads via MiXCR and lists one record per CDR3 protein. Counted here are some 120,000 distinct CDR3 sequences, around 50% occurring once; the ten biggest clones make up 2.5%. Sequences were obtained from sorted CD4+, CD8+, or CD8+CD57+ T cells (not recorded which) from PBMCs. These receptors were taken from a human donor in good health, serving as a control.

The V and J genes are TRBV5-1 and TRBJ2-7; D possibly corresponds to TRBD1 (6 bases). The germline gives CDR1 SGHRS, CDR2 YFSETQ. Trimming removed 4 bases at V and 3 bases at J, with 11 bases between. The CDR3 is made up of 13 amino acids. The CDR3 DNA follows: TGCGCCAGCAGCCAATTACAGGGCTACGAGCAGTACTTC. Translated: CASSQLQGYEQYF.

This chain links TRBV7-9 with TRBJ2-5, with 7 bases lining up with TRBD2. The V segment lost 9 bases and the J segment 2 bases; nucleotides outside the gene matches: 12. Germline loops: CDR1 SEHNR, CDR2 FQNEAQ (reference sequence). The CDR3 runs 15 residues. For the CDR3, the DNA is TGTGCCAGTTTCAAAGCGGGAAACCTTCAAGAGACCCAGTACTTC. It yields the protein CASFKAGNLQETQYF.

This clonotype was seen ten or more times. The V gene is TRBV9, the J gene TRBJ2-5; D may be TRBD1 (6 bases). CDR3 length equals 15 residues. Germline CDR1 SGDLS, CDR2 YYNGEE. Trimming shortened V by 0 bases and J by 5 bases, and 14 bases separated the two germline ends. The chain's CDR3 is CASSVGGGWQETQYF. The CDR3 coding sequence is TGTGCCAGCAGCGTAGGTGGGGGCTGGCAGGAGACCCAGTACTTC.

This clonotype was seen at least ten times. The chain links TRBV6-1 to TRBJ2-7; no clear D gene. This CDR3 is 15 amino acids long. Trimming pared 2 bases from V and 2 bases from J, leaving 13 bases between. Germline loops: CDR1 MNHNS, CDR2 SASEGT. CDR3 in amino acids: CASSELGQVPYEQYF. The CDR3 DNA follows: TGTGCCAGCAGTGAACTAGGCCAGGTCCCCTACGAGCAGTACTTC.

Here the CDR3 reads CASSNRGQLNYGYTF. DNA for the CDR3: TGTGCCAGCAGCAACCGGGGTCAGCTTAACTATGGCTACACCTTC. The chain links TRBV6-1 to TRBJ1-2, with D unclear. The CDR3 consists of 15 residues. The ends were cut back, 6 bases at V and 1 base at J, with 15 bases in the middle. CDR1 and CDR2 (germline): MNHNS, SASEGT.

The sample holds a few counts of this clonotype. The chain has TRBV11-2 and TRBJ2-2, with TRBD1 as a possible D gene (5 bases). This CDR3 region has 15 residues. V lost 2 bases and J lost 7, with 14 bases in between. Germline assignment: CDR1 SGHAT and CDR2 FQNNGV. The DNA for the CDR3 is TGTGCCAGCAGCTTACAAGTCAGGGTTAGCGGGGAGCTGTTTTTT. This sequence encodes CASSLQVRVSGELFF.

This clonotype was found many times. The rearrangement uses TRBV18 and TRBJ1-1; 7 positions agree with TRBD1. In germline, CDR1 is KGHSH, CDR2 LQKENI. The V and J ends lost 3 bases and 5 bases, in that order; junction bases with no gene match: 6. The CDR3 is 14 amino acids. The CDR3 sequence: CASSPQGEGTEAFF. The DNA for the CDR3 is TGTGCCAGCTCACCGCAGGGGGAGGGGACTGAAGCTTTCTTT.

This clonotype came up many times. The CDR3 protein is CASRMEQPGSGYGYTF. The CDR3 DNA reads TGTGCCAGCAGGATGGAGCAGCCCGGGAGTGGCTATGGCTACACCTTC. The V call is TRBV6-1, the J call TRBJ1-2; D gene ambiguous. The V end lost 6 bases, the J end lost 4 bases, and 21 bases lay between the germline ends. Germline V lookup: CDR1 MNHNS, CDR2 SASEGT. The CDR3 has 16 residues.

This clonotype was counted a few times. The V gene is TRBV4-3, the J gene TRBJ1-4, with D unresolved. Per the germline V gene, CDR1 is LGHNA and CDR2 is YSLEER. There are 14 residues in the CDR3. Trimming removed 4 bases from V and 6 bases from J, with 12 bases in between. Here the CDR3 DNA reads TGCGCCAGCAGCCTAGAACCCTACGATGAAAAACTGTTTTTT. This gives the protein CASSLEPYDEKLFF.

This clonotype has a handful of counts. This rearrangement joins TRBV27 to TRBJ1-2; tentatively, D is TRBD1 (6 bases). Germline assignment: CDR1 MNHEY and CDR2 SMNVEV (reference sequence). The CDR3 runs 16 residues. V shed 5 bases and J shed 3 bases, with 19 bases lying between them. The CDR3 sequence is CASSPHLTGIDYGYTF. Written as DNA, the CDR3 is TGTGCCAGCAGTCCACACCTTACAGGGATAGACTATGGCTACACCTTC.

The table lists this clonotype with many counts. The chain uses TRBV4-3 and TRBJ1-1, with TRBD1 identical over 8 bases. The V and J ends lost 1 base and 1 base, in that order; junction bases with no gene match: 2. The CDR3 length is 15 residues. Per the germline V gene, CDR1 is LGHNA and CDR2 is YSLEER. CDR3 bases: TGCGCCAGCAGCCAAGCTACAGGGGGGAACACTGAAGCTTTCTTT. Translating gives CASSQATGGNTEAFF.

V is TRBV9 and J is TRBJ1-2; tentative D call: TRBD1 (5 bases). CDR3 length: 14 residues. Germline V gene sequence: CDR1 SGDLS, CDR2 YYNGEE. The V gene lost 4 bases and the J gene lost 6 bases, with 16 bases spanning the gap. CDR3 residues: CASSLDGGLDGYTF. The DNA for the CDR3 is TGTGCCAGCAGCTTGGATGGGGGGTTGGATGGCTACACCTTC.

This clonotype was recorded many times. The chain carries TRBV20-1 and TRBJ2-7; 7 bases are shared with TRBD2. J gave up 4 bases and V 5 bases, and 8 bases lay outside the gene matches. This CDR3 comprises 13 residues. CDR1 and CDR2 from the germline V gene are DFQATT and SNEGSKA (reference sequence). Written as DNA, the CDR3 is TGCAGTGCTGCCCCCAGCGGGGCTTACGAGCAGTACTTC. This translates into CSAAPSGAYEQYF.

This clonotype was found many times. The rearrangement uses TRBV5-1 and TRBJ2-2, with 7 bases that match TRBD2. V was clipped by 1 base and J by 4 bases; unmatched bases: 4. This CDR3 is 15 amino acids long. Germline V CDR1 and CDR2: SGHRS, YFSETQ. The CDR3 bases are TGCGCCAGCAGCTTGAGCGAGCGGGGCACCGGGGAGCTGTTTTTT. It specifies CASSLSERGTGELFF.

This clonotype was recorded at least ten times. The chain joins TRBV20-1 to TRBJ1-2; 9 bases line up with TRBD1. The V gene's germline CDR1 is DFQATT and CDR2 SNEGSKA (reference sequence). This CDR3 spans 11 amino acids. Trimming at V came to 3 bases and at J to 8 bases, leaving 1 base not matched to a gene. The DNA of the CDR3 is TGCAGTGCTAGGGGGACAGGGGGCTACACCTTC. It specifies CSARGTGGYTF.

The rearrangement uses TRBV20-1 and TRBJ2-7, with D maybe TRBD1 (5 bases). There are 11 residues in the CDR3. The V end lost 5 bases, the J end lost 5 bases, and 10 bases lay between the germline ends. The germline gives CDR1 DFQATT, CDR2 SNEGSKA (reference sequence). CDR3 sequence reads: CSAQDIDEQYF. For the CDR3, the DNA is TGCAGTGCTCAGGACATCGACGAGCAGTACTTC.

The genes are TRBV2 and TRBJ1-1; D unclear. Between the trimmed V and J ends, which lost 5 bases and 7 bases, there was a span of 8 bases. Germline lookup yields CDR1 SNHLY and CDR2 FYNNEI. The CDR3 covers 11 residues. The CDR3 DNA reads TGTGCCAGCAGTTGCCAAGATGAAGCTTTCTTT. Translating gives CASSCQDEAFF.

The rearrangement links TRBV19 to TRBJ1-1; D unresolved. The V end lost 7 bases, the J end lost 0 bases, and 15 bases lay between the germline ends. Germline V gene data show CDR1 as LNHDA and CDR2 as SQIVND (reference sequence). The CDR3 consists of 15 residues. CDR3 sequence: CASTTDGRMNTEAFF. The CDR3 DNA follows: TGTGCCAGTACCACGGACGGACGCATGAACACTGAAGCTTTCTTT.

This clonotype was found a few times. The chain joins TRBV29-1 to TRBJ2-2; no clear D. The CDR3 loop spans 12 amino acids. CDR1 is SQVTM, CDR2 ANQGSEA, per germline. Between the trimmed V and J ends, which lost 4 bases and 0 bases, there was a span of 3 bases. The DNA of the CDR3 is TGCAGCGTTGCCTCGAACACCGGGGAGCTGTTTTTT. Translation: CSVASNTGELFF.

A few counts support this clonotype. The rearrangement joins TRBV19 to TRBJ2-3; a possible D gene is TRBD2 (5 bases). Deletions cut 1 base from V and 4 bases from J, with 9 bases between. The CDR3 is made up of 14 amino acids. Germline V lookup: CDR1 LNHDA, CDR2 SQIVND (reference sequence). The CDR3 DNA follows: TGTGCCAGTAGTATAGTTGGGCGGGCAGATACGCAGTATTTT. Translated, it gives CASSIVGRADTQYF.

The gene calls are TRBV15 and TRBJ2-1; the match to TRBD2 covers 11 bases. Germline V gives CDR1 LNHNV, CDR2 YYDKDF (reference sequence). The CDR3 contains 17 residues. V gave up 0 bases and J gave up 4 bases; unmatched junction bases: 5. The CDR3 is CATSREASGGKYNEQFF. The CDR3 nucleotides are TGTGCCACCAGCAGAGAGGCTAGCGGGGGGAAATACAATGAGCAGTTCTTC. The full variable domain, rest sourced from reference TRBV15 and TRBJ2-1, is DAMVIQNPRYQVTQFGKPVTLSCSQTLNHNVMYWYQQKSSQAPKLLFHYYDKDFNNEADTPDNFQSRRPNTSFCFLDIRSPGLGDTAMYLCATSREASGGKYNEQFFGPGTRLTVL.

This chain connects TRBV15 to TRBJ2-7, with D possibly being TRBD1 or TRBD2 (7 bases each). CDR1 LNHNV and CDR2 YYDKDF come from the germline V gene (reference sequence). CDR3 length equals 16 residues. V lost 1 base to trimming and J lost 3 bases, with 16 bases between them. The CDR3 DNA sequence: TGTGCCACCAGCAGAGGGGGGGGACAGCATTTCTACGAGCAGTACTTC. Translating it yields CATSRGGGQHFYEQYF. The full variable domain, completed using reference TRBV15 and TRBJ2-7, is DAMVIQNPRYQVTQFGKPVTLSCSQTLNHNVMYWYQQKSSQAPKLLFHYYDKDFNNEADTPDNFQSRRPNTSFCFLDIRSPGLGDTAMYLCATSRGGGQHFYEQYFGPGTRLTVT.

The gene calls are TRBV6-2 or TRBV6-3 and TRBJ2-5, with 10 bases aligning to TRBD1. V gave up 4 bases and J gave up 5 bases; unmatched junction bases: 10. Germline CDR1 and CDR2: MNHEY and SVGEGT. The CDR3 length is 16 residues. The CDR3 region has the DNA TGTGCCAGCAGTTCGAACCCGGGACAGGGGAAGGAGACCCAGTACTTC. Translating it yields CASSSNPGQGKETQYF.

The chain links TRBV25-1 to TRBJ2-7; D gene ambiguous. The germline CDR1 and CDR2 sequences are MGHDK and SYGVNS. V lost 3 bases to trimming and J lost 3 bases, with 6 bases between them. The CDR3 is 12 residues long. The CDR3 coding sequence is TGTGCCAGCAGTGACGACTTCTACGAGCAGTACTTC. Translation: CASSDDFYEQYF.

V and J are TRBV10-2 and TRBJ2-7; 10 nucleotides match TRBD1. V shed 6 bases and J 7 bases; nucleotides not matched to a gene: 9. The germline V gene has CDR1 WSHSY and CDR2 SAAADI. The CDR3 sequence is 14 residues long. CDR3 nucleotide sequence: TGCGCCAGCAGAGGACAGGGGGGCCTAATGGAGCAGTACTTC. Its protein product is CASRGQGGLMEQYF.

The gene calls are TRBV20-1 and TRBJ1-6, with D possibly matching TRBD1 (5 bases). Germline V gives CDR1 DFQATT, CDR2 SNEGSKA (reference sequence). Trimming shortened V by 2 bases and J by 10 bases, and 21 bases separated the two germline ends. This CDR3 region has 16 residues. The CDR3 DNA reads TGCAGTGCTAGATGGACCGGAAGCCGGGGGTACTCACCCCTCCACTTT. Translated, it gives CSARWTGSRGYSPLHF.

V and J are TRBV29-1 and TRBJ1-2, with 7 bases fitting TRBD1. Germline V gives CDR1 SQVTM, CDR2 ANQGSEA. The CDR3 runs 12 residues. V was clipped by 2 bases and J by 6 bases; unmatched bases: 3. In nucleotides, the CDR3 is TGCAGCGTTGAAAACCAGGGGGATGGCTACACCTTC. The encoded protein is CSVENQGDGYTF.

This rearrangement joins TRBV10-3 to TRBJ2-7; TRBD1 matches at 10 bases. The germline gives CDR1 ENHRY, CDR2 SYGVKD. V was clipped by 11 bases and J by 1 base; unmatched bases: 11. This CDR3 is built from 15 residues. The CDR3 nucleotides are TGTGCCCTCACCTACGACAGGGGGCTGTCCTACGAGCAGTACTTC. Amino acids: CALTYDRGLSYEQYF.